A single sample gave rise to the 30 T cell receptor beta chains below, sequenced in a study of OX40 agonist ivuxolimab in advanced cancers. Sequencing used immunoSEQ multiplex PCR; TCRdb keeps in-frame clones, though not all of them. The profile shows some 19,000 clones, 77% of them singletons. The source material was CD4+ or CD8+ T cells sorted from blood, sampled in a trial of the OX40 agonist ivuxolimab. These receptors were collected from an adult with an advanced solid tumor such as melanoma, head and neck, liver or kidney cancer.

This clone has more than one count but fewer than ten. The V gene is TRBV25-1, the J gene TRBJ2-5; TRBD1 aligns across 8 bases. Germline lookup yields CDR1 MGHDK and CDR2 SYGVNS. V gave up 0 bases and J gave up 4 bases; unmatched junction bases: 4. The CDR3 extends over 15 amino acids. The CDR3 DNA reads TGTGCCAGCAGTGAATACGACAGGGGTTCAGAGACCCAGTACTTC. This translates into CASSEYDRGSETQYF.

The chain combines TRBV18 with TRBJ1-1; D call uncertain. This CDR3 has 15 amino acids. CDR1 is KGHSH and CDR2 is LQKENI in the germline V gene. Trimming cost V 0 bases and J 5 bases, with 13 bases left between them. The CDR3 DNA sequence: TGTGCCAGCTCACCACCGTCAGTGCAAAGGACTGAAGCTTTCTTT. This encodes CASSPPSVQRTEAFF.

This rearrangement joins TRBV19 to TRBJ1-2; D gene unclear. Germline V lookup: CDR1 LNHDA, CDR2 SQIVND (reference sequence). Trimming took off 5 bases at V and 5 bases at J, with 9 bases between the two ends. The CDR3 covers 12 residues. This CDR3 is CASSPDRYGYTF. Here the CDR3 DNA reads TGTGCCAGTAGTCCGGACCGGTATGGCTACACCTTC.

The rearrangement uses TRBV4-3 and TRBJ2-7; TRBD1 is a possible D gene (6 bases). The CDR3 is 15 residues long. The germline V gene encodes CDR1 LGHNA and CDR2 YSLEER. V lost 2 bases, J lost 1 base, and 12 bases lay in between. The CDR3 region is CASSQSQGTSYEQYF. The CDR3 nucleotides are TGCGCCAGCAGCCAATCTCAGGGGACGTCCTACGAGCAGTACTTC.

V and J are TRBV6-1 and TRBJ2-7; D not resolved. The CDR3 runs to 15 residues. From germline, CDR1 is MNHNS and CDR2 SASEGT. Trimming shortened V by 4 bases and J by 1 base, and 14 bases separated the two germline ends. CDR3 coding DNA: TGTGCCAGCAGTGTCACGGGTGACCGGTCCTACGAGCAGTACTTC. Its translation: CASSVTGDRSYEQYF.

The genes are TRBV5-4 and TRBJ1-3; D is undetermined. The CDR3 covers 14 residues. Trimming cost V 1 base and J 6 bases, with 11 bases left between them. Germline V gene data show CDR1 as SGHNT and CDR2 as YYREEE (reference sequence). The CDR3 region has the DNA TGTGCCAGCAGCTTGAACGCAGCCGCAAACACCATATATTTT. Amino acids: CASSLNAAANTIYF.

This clone was found once. Germline is not matched at one junction end, which may reflect a read error. The genes are TRBV7-9 and TRBJ1-6; 7 nucleotides match TRBD1. This CDR3 has 15 amino acids. Germline-derived CDR1 and CDR2 are SEHNR and FQNEAQ (reference sequence). CDR3 in DNA: TGTGCCAGCAGCTTAGACAGGGGCTGGAATTCACCCTTCCACTTT. This gives the protein CASSLDRGWNSPFHF.

This chain connects TRBV12-5 to TRBJ1-5, with D possibly being TRBD1 (5 bases). CDR1 is LGHNT, CDR2 FRNRAP, per germline. The CDR3 totals 14 residues. The V and J ends lost 6 bases and 9 bases respectively, with 18 bases between them. The CDR3 protein is CASGRGVPDRPQHF. The CDR3 DNA follows: TGTGCTAGTGGGCGGGGGGTTCCGGATAGGCCCCAGCATTTT.

V gene TRBV4-3 combines with J gene TRBJ1-1; 8 nucleotides match TRBD1. The CDR3 runs to 16 residues. V lost 4 bases and J lost 0; bases outside the gene matches: 7. In germline, CDR1 is LGHNA, CDR2 YSLEER. The CDR3 loop reads CASSPRTGLMNTEAFF. Here the CDR3 DNA reads TGCGCCAGCAGCCCCAGGACAGGGTTGATGAACACTGAAGCTTTCTTT.

This chain uses TRBV5-6 with TRBJ1-2; D gene ambiguous. The CDR3 length is 14 residues. Germline-derived CDR1 and CDR2 are SGHDT and YYEEEE. Trimming removed 4 bases from V and 6 bases from J, with 16 bases in between. The CDR3 coding sequence is TGTGCCAGCAGCCTTTACGGGTCCCTCGATGGCTACACCTTC. It translates to CASSLYGSLDGYTF.

This clone was picked up one time. CDR3 sequence: CSARNHNEQFF. The CDR3 DNA is TGCAGTGCTAGAAACCACAATGAGCAGTTCTTC. The genes are TRBV20-1 and TRBJ2-1; D is unresolved. CDR1 is DFQATT, CDR2 SNEGSKA, per germline (reference sequence). V lost 2 bases to trimming and J lost 5 bases, with 4 bases between them. CDR3 length: 11 residues.

The chain joins TRBV19 to TRBJ2-3; 13 positions match TRBD2. The CDR3 sequence is 15 residues long. The J segment lost 4 bases and the V segment lost 7 bases, leaving 5 bases of the junction unmatched. Germline V CDR1 and CDR2: LNHDA, SQIVND (reference sequence). In nucleotides, the CDR3 is TGTGCCAGTACTCAACTAGCGGGAGGGTCAGATACGCAGTATTTT. The encoded protein is CASTQLAGGSDTQYF.

The genes are TRBV20-1 and TRBJ2-7; D is perhaps TRBD2 (5 bases). The germline gives CDR1 DFQATT, CDR2 SNEGSKA (reference sequence). The CDR3 length is 11 residues. Trimming left V 6 bases short and J 3 bases short, with 9 bases between. The CDR3 nucleotides read TGCAGTGCAAGGACTGGCTACGAGCAGTACTTC. It codes for CSARTGYEQYF.

The chain joins TRBV28 to TRBJ2-7; D is unresolved. Trimming left V 4 bases short and J 2 bases short, with 12 bases between. The germline gives CDR1 MDHEN, CDR2 SYDVKM. There are 14 residues in the CDR3. In DNA form, the CDR3 reads TGTGCCAGCAGTTATTCGGCAGCTCCCTACGAGCAGTACTTC. This codes for CASSYSAAPYEQYF.

This chain links TRBV4-1 with TRBJ1-2, with D possibly matching TRBD1 (5 bases). Looked up from germline, CDR1 is MGHRA and CDR2 is YSYEKL. V gave up 0 bases and J gave up 2 bases, with 10 bases separating them. The CDR3 is 15 amino acids. CDR3 nucleotide sequence: TGCGCCAGCAGCCAAGAGTCCAGGGTAAACTATGGCTACACCTTC. Translation: CASSQESRVNYGYTF.

V gene TRBV27 combines with J gene TRBJ2-5, with no clear D. CDR1 is MNHEY and CDR2 is SMNVEV in the germline V gene (reference sequence). This CDR3 spans 14 amino acids. The ends were cut back, 5 bases at V and 4 bases at J, with 14 bases in the middle. CDR3 amino acids: CASSPLLPGETQYF. Written as DNA, the CDR3 is TGTGCCAGCAGTCCCCTGCTCCCGGGAGAGACCCAGTACTTC.

CDR3 in amino acids: CASSVRGGNTEAFF. CDR3 DNA sequence: TGTGCCAGCAGCGTTCGAGGAGGGAACACTGAAGCTTTCTTT. The rearrangement links TRBV9 to TRBJ1-1; D remains unclear. Germline-derived CDR1 and CDR2 are SGDLS and YYNGEE. The CDR3 loop spans 14 amino acids. Trimming removed 2 bases at V and 1 base at J, with 9 bases between.

The chain has TRBV15 and TRBJ2-1; 10 bases match TRBD1. Germline CDR1 and CDR2: LNHNV and YYDKDF (reference sequence). The CDR3 runs to 18 residues. V was clipped by 0 bases and J by 0 bases; unmatched bases: 5. CDR3 loop: CATSRDRDRGLSYNEQFF. The CDR3 coding sequence is TGTGCCACCAGCAGAGACCGGGACAGGGGCCTCTCCTACAATGAGCAGTTCTTC.

The rearrangement links TRBV27 to TRBJ2-7; 9 bases match TRBD1. There are 14 residues in the CDR3. The ends lost 6 bases at V and 3 bases at J; junction bases unmatched: 6. Germline CDR1 MNHEY, CDR2 SMNVEV (reference sequence). CDR3 DNA: TGTGCCAGCAGCCATCGGGGACAGGGCTACGAGCAGTACTTC. Protein sequence: CASSHRGQGYEQYF.

The chain recombines TRBV13 with TRBJ2-7; D remains unclear. The V gene lost 5 bases and the J gene lost 1 base, with 12 bases spanning the gap. The CDR3 covers 14 residues. The germline V gene has CDR1 PRHDT and CDR2 FYEKMQ (reference sequence). CDR3 amino acids: CASSPLGRSYEQYF. The CDR3 DNA reads as TGTGCCAGCAGCCCCCTCGGCAGGTCCTACGAGCAGTACTTC.

The table lists this clone with a count of one. The chain carries TRBV27 and TRBJ2-5; D is uncertain. The CDR3 runs 12 residues. Trimming pared 5 bases from V and 5 bases from J, leaving 9 bases between. Looked up from germline, CDR1 is MNHEY and CDR2 is SMNVEV (reference sequence). CDR3 residues: CASSRTTETQYF. In DNA form, the CDR3 reads TGTGCCAGCAGTCGGACGACCGAGACCCAGTACTTC.

The V gene is TRBV15, the J gene TRBJ1-5; D might be TRBD1 (5 bases). The CDR3 has 15 residues. V lost 11 bases to trimming and J lost 5 bases, with 22 bases between them. Germline loops: CDR1 LNHNV, CDR2 YYDKDF (reference sequence). The CDR3 sequence is CAVGRADGGDQPQHF. The CDR3 DNA follows: TGTGCCGTTGGCAGGGCGGATGGTGGGGATCAGCCCCAGCATTTT.

V gene TRBV5-6 combines with J gene TRBJ2-7; no firm D call. The V end lost 5 bases, the J end lost 0 bases, and 12 bases lay between the germline ends. The V gene's germline CDR1 is SGHDT and CDR2 YYEEEE. The CDR3 spans 14 residues. CDR3 in DNA: TGTGCCAGCAGTAATGTCGCCGTCTCCTACGAGCAGTACTTC. The encoded protein is CASSNVAVSYEQYF.

The rearrangement links TRBV19 to TRBJ2-7; D unresolved. The V end lost 3 bases, the J end lost 0 bases, and 6 bases lay between the germline ends. The germline V gene encodes CDR1 LNHDA and CDR2 SQIVND (reference sequence). CDR3 length: 13 amino acids. This CDR3 reads CASSMDGSYEQYF. CDR3 nucleotide sequence: TGTGCCAGTAGTATGGACGGCTCCTACGAGCAGTACTTC. Supplemented by reference TRBV19 and TRBJ2-7, the full variable domain reads DGGITQSPKYLFRKEGQNVTLSCEQNLNHDAMYWYRQDPGQGLRLIYYSQIVNDFQKGDIAEGYSVSREKKESFPLTVTSAQKNPTAFYLCASSMDGSYEQYFGPGTRLTVT.

This clone was detected only once. This chain links TRBV7-2 with TRBJ2-5, with 14 bases identical to TRBD2. V lost 1 base, J lost 5 bases, and 3 bases stayed unmatched. CDR3 length equals 16 residues. Germline CDR1 reads SGHTA; CDR2 reads FQGNSA. CDR3 region: CASSLGLAGGWETQYF. The CDR3 nucleotides are TGTGCCAGCAGCTTAGGACTAGCGGGAGGGTGGGAGACCCAGTACTTC. The full variable domain, rest sourced from reference TRBV7-2 and TRBJ2-5, is GAGVSQSPSNKVTEKGKDVELRCDPISGHTALYWYRQSLGQGLEFLIYFQGNSAPDKSGLPSDRFSAERTGGSVSTLTIQRTQQEDSAVYLCASSLGLAGGWETQYFGPGTRLLVL.

The rearrangement uses TRBV4-3 and TRBJ2-7; possibly TRBD1 or TRBD2 for D (5 bases each). Germline V gives CDR1 LGHNA, CDR2 YSLEER. Trimming removed 1 base at V and 2 bases at J, with 12 bases between. The CDR3 length is 15 residues. In DNA, the CDR3 is TGCGCCAGCAGCCAAGGCCTTCCGGGGCCCTACGAGCAGTACTTC. Its translation: CASSQGLPGPYEQYF.

This chain links TRBV7-9 with TRBJ1-2; D possibly corresponds to TRBD1 (5 bases). Trimming removed 1 base from V and 7 bases from J, with 16 bases in between. Germline V gene data show CDR1 as SEHNR and CDR2 as FQNEAQ (reference sequence). The CDR3 has 15 residues. The CDR3 DNA sequence: TGTGCCAGCAGCTTAGGGGACGGTGGATTTGGTGGCTACACCTTC. It yields the protein CASSLGDGGFGGYTF.

The V gene is TRBV27, the J gene TRBJ2-7; D unresolved. Trimming shortened V by 4 bases and J by 4 bases, and 20 bases separated the two germline ends. Germline CDR1 is MNHEY and CDR2 is SMNVEV (reference sequence). This CDR3 spans 16 amino acids. DNA for the CDR3: TGTGCCAGCAGTTCGGCACCGGGTCCTCTCGGATACGAGCAGTACTTC. This sequence encodes CASSSAPGPLGYEQYF.

V usage is TRBV11-3 and J usage is TRBJ2-1; D is perhaps TRBD1 (6 bases). V was shortened by 4 bases and J by 1 base, with 14 bases between the two germline ends. This CDR3 is built from 16 residues. Looked up from germline, CDR1 is SGHNT and CDR2 is YENEEA. CDR3 nucleotide sequence: TGTGCCAGCAGCTCACGACAGGTCGGTTCCTACAATGAGCAGTTCTTC. It translates to CASSSRQVGSYNEQFF. Supplemented by reference TRBV11-3 and TRBJ2-1, the full variable domain reads EAGVVQSPRYKIIEKKQPVAFWCNPISGHNTLYWYLQNLGQGPELLIRYENEEAVDDSQLPKDRFSAERLKGVDSTLKIQPAELGDSAVYLCASSSRQVGSYNEQFFGPGTRLTVL.

The rearrangement uses TRBV7-9 and TRBJ2-5; TRBD1 agrees at 9 bases. V dropped 5 bases and J dropped 3; count of bases not matched to a gene: 7. Germline CDR1 SEHNR, CDR2 FQNEAQ (reference sequence). The CDR3 sequence is 15 residues long. The CDR3: CASSTPWTGEETQYF. In DNA form, the CDR3 reads TGTGCCAGCAGCACTCCGTGGACAGGGGAAGAGACCCAGTACTTC.